Listed below are T cell receptor beta chains from one sample, sequenced in a study of T-cell reconstitution after alpha-beta-depleted transplantation in children. One entry per CDR3 protein, called by TCRdb with MiXCR from the PCR reads. Altogether approximately 980,000 distinct CDR3 sequences are present, roughly 29% being singletons, with the ten largest covering approximately 30%. The material was PBMCs, mostly from graft donor cells, obtained 360 days after TCRalphabeta/CD19-depleted stem cell transplant. The receptor source for this set is a boy in the first two years of life who had a stem cell transplant for SCID, so the T cells may come from the graft donor. The CDR3 runs from the conserved cysteine through the conserved F or W. Only part of the rows carry a size: once, few, many, or a class if the clone is expanded.

j_gene | abundance | v_gene | CDR3aa
TRBJ2-5 | . | TRBV15 | CATGLAFRGTQYF
TRBJ2-7 | . | TRBV29-1 | CSVEGQNSYEQYF
TRBJ1-6 | few | TRBV5-1 | CASSREGASSSSPLHF
TRBJ2-5 | . | TRBV12-3/TRBV12-4 | CASRREDIPGEAQYF
TRBJ1-2 | . | TRBV4-2 | CASSNPGGANYGYTF
TRBJ2-5 | few | TRBV28 | CASSLYPGQRQETQYF
TRBJ2-5 | . | TRBV28 | CASGKGGKETQYF
TRBJ1-1 | . | TRBV4-1 | CASSPVMGTEAFF
TRBJ2-1 | few | TRBV12-3/TRBV12-4 | CASSLYMSSYNEQFF
TRBJ2-2 | . | TRBV9 | CASSVGPVNGGGQPRGTGELFF
TRBJ2-1 | few | TRBV6-5 | CASSYAQTYEQFF
TRBJ2-7 | few | TRBV20-1 | CSATKGINYEQYF
TRBJ2-7 | few | TRBV6-1 | CASSTTTDRYEQYF
TRBJ1-2 | . | TRBV27 | CASGAGWWGGGYTF
TRBJ2-1 | few | TRBV12-3/TRBV12-4 | CASLTGIVRNEQFF
TRBJ2-5 | . | TRBV6-2/TRBV6-3 | CASSYGADWTQYF
TRBJ2-3 | few | TRBV13 | CASSLPLAGGSLSQYF
TRBJ2-7 | few | TRBV7-3 | CASRSGRNYEQYF
TRBJ2-1 | few | TRBV10-3 | CAINGQGARDEQFF
TRBJ2-1 | once | TRBV2 | CASSEKWSDEQFF
TRBJ2-5 | few | TRBV7-2 | CASSRTLSRETQYF
TRBJ2-1 | few | TRBV30 | CAWSPRGNEQFF
TRBJ2-2 | many | TRBV28 | CASSPPGQFTGELFF
TRBJ2-3 | few | TRBV9 | CASSVAGALTDTQYF
TRBJ1-2 | . | TRBV29-1 | CSVGSIPNYGYTF
TRBJ2-1 | . | TRBV19 | CASSIGQGARNEQFF
TRBJ2-4 | . | TRBV27 | CASSFRQGNNIQYF
TRBJ1-1 | . | TRBV20-1 | CSARGGGNTEAFF
TRBJ1-1 | few | TRBV6-5 | CASSYPRTQGETEAFF
TRBJ2-2 | . | TRBV28 | CASDRGFGGELFF
TRBJ2-4 | few | TRBV5-6 | CASSPLRQPGDIQYF
TRBJ2-7 | . | TRBV29-1 | CSAQGLPYEQYF